Given below is one T cell receptor (beta chain) in context. Its antigen is unidentified. This entry belongs to a study of CD8 T cells in Susac syndrome. Study findings and constraints: The study recognized that its TCR sequencing and HLA analysis covered a relatively small number of individuals.

This CDR3 comprises 17 residues. Germline CDR1 reads SGHRS; CDR2 reads YFSETQ. V lost 0 bases, J lost 7 bases, and 13 bases stayed unmatched. The RNA, about 0.45 to 1 ug, was put through reverse transcription using random hexamers. MiXCR, run by TCRdb on the immunoSEQ multiplex PCR reads, gives a single entry per CDR3 protein. The data contain about 300,000 distinct CDR3 sequences, over 75% of them singletons. V and J are TRBV5-1 and TRBJ2-7; 10 bases line up with TRBD2. Sequenced: CD8+ T cells from PBMCs. The TCR comes from a human donor with multiple sclerosis. In nucleotides, the CDR3 is TGCGCCAGCAGCTTGGATTATTCGGCTAGCGGGAGTCGGGAGCAGTACTTC. The encoded protein is CASSLDYSASGSREQYF.